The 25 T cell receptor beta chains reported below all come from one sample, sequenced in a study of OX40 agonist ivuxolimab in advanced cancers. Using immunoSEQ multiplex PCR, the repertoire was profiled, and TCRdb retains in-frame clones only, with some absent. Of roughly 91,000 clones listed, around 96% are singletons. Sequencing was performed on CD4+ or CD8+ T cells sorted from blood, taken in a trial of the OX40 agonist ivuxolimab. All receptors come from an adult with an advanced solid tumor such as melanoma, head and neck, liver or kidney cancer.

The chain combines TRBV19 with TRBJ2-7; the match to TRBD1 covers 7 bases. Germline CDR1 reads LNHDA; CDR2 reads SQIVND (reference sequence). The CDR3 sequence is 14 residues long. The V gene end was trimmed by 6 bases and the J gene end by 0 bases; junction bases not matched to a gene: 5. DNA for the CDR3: TGTGCCAGTAGCGTCGACAGGGACTCCTACGAGCAGTACTTC. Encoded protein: CASSVDRDSYEQYF. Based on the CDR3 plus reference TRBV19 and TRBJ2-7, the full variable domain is DGGITQSPKYLFRKEGQNVTLSCEQNLNHDAMYWYRQDPGQGLRLIYYSQIVNDFQKGDIAEGYSVSREKKESFPLTVTSAQKNPTAFYLCASSVDRDSYEQYFGPGTRLTVT.

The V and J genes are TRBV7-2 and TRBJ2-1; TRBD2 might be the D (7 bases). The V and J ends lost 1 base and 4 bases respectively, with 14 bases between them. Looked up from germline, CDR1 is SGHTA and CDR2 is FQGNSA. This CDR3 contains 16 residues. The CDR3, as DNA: TGTGCCAGCAGCTTAGTAGGCGGGGGCCAATACAATGAGCAGTTCTTC. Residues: CASSLVGGGQYNEQFF.

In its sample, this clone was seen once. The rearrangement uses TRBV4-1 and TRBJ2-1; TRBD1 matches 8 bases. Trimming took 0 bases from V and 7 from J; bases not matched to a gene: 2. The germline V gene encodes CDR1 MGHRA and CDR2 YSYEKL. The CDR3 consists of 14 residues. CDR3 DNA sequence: TGCGCCAGCAGCCAAGAACAGGGGGAGAATGAGCAGTTCTTC. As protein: CASSQEQGENEQFF.

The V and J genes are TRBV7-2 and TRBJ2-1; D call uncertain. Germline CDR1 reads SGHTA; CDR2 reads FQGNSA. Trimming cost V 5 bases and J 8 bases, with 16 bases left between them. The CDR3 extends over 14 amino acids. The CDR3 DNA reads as TGTGCCAGCAGCGGGATATATCTCCCCGATGAGCAGTTCTTC. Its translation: CASSGIYLPDEQFF.

The DNA for the CDR3 is TGTGCCAGCAGTTCCGAGGACAGCAATAACTATGGCTACACCTTC. It encodes CASSSEDSNNYGYTF. The rearrangement joins TRBV4-2 to TRBJ1-2, with D possibly matching TRBD1 (6 bases). Trimming removed 6 bases from V and 1 base from J, with 15 bases in between. The CDR3 extends over 15 amino acids. Germline CDR1 is LGHNA and CDR2 is YNFKEQ.

The CDR3 loop reads CASSFLGGDEQYF. CDR3 coding DNA: TGTGCCAGCAGCTTTTTAGGGGGAGACGAGCAGTACTTC. The chain has TRBV7-8 and TRBJ2-7, with D possibly TRBD1 on 6 matching bases. Between the trimmed V and J ends, which lost 3 bases and 5 bases, there was a span of 11 bases. This CDR3 contains 13 residues. CDR1 and CDR2 from the germline V gene are SGHVS and FQNEAQ.

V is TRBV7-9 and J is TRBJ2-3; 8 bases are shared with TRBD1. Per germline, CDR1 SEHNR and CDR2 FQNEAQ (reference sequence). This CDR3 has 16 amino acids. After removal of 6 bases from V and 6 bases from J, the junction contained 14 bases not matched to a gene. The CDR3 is CASSVERQGAFDTQYF. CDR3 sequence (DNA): TGTGCCAGCAGTGTAGAGAGGCAGGGGGCGTTCGATACGCAGTATTTT.

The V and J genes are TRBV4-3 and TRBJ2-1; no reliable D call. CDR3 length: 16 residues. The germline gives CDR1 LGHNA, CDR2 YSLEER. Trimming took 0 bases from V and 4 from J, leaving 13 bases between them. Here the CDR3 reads CASSQDRGQTYNEQFF. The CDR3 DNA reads TGCGCCAGCAGCCAAGATCGAGGTCAGACTTACAATGAGCAGTTCTTC.

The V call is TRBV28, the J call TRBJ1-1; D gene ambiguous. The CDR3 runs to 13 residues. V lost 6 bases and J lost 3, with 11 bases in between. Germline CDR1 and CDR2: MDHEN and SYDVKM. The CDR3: CASSRIGYTEAFF. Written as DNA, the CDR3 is TGTGCCAGCAGCCGAATCGGGTACACTGAAGCTTTCTTT.

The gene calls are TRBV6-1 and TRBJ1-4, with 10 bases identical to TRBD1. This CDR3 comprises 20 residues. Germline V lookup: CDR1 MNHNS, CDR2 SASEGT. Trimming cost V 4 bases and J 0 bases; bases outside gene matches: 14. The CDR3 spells CASSAKDIRDRGATNEKLFF. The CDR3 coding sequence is TGTGCCAGCAGTGCCAAAGACATCCGGGACAGGGGAGCAACTAATGAAAAACTGTTTTTT.

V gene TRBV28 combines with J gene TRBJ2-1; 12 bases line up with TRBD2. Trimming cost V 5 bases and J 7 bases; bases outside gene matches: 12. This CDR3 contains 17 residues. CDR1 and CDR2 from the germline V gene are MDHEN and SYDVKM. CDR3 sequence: CASSLRLAGETGNEQFF. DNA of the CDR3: TGTGCCAGCAGTCTACGACTAGCGGGAGAGACGGGGAATGAGCAGTTCTTC.

CDR3 sequence reads: CASSVFNEQYF. The DNA for the CDR3 is TGTGCCAGCAGCGTCTTTAACGAGCAGTACTTC. This chain uses TRBV5-5 with TRBJ2-7; D remains ambiguous. Germline CDR1 and CDR2: SGHKS and YYEKEE (reference sequence). V lost 4 bases and J lost 5, with 7 bases in between. This CDR3 is 11 amino acids long.

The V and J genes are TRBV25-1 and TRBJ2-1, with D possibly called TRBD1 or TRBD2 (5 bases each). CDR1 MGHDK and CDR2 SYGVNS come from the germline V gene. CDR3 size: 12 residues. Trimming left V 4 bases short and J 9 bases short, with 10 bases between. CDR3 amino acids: CASSGGVTEQFF. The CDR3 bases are TGTGCCAGCAGTGGAGGGGTAACTGAGCAGTTCTTC. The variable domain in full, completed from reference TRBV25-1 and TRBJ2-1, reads EADIYQTPRYLVIGTGKKITLECSQTMGHDKMYWYQQDPGMELHLIHYSYGVNSTEKGDLSSESTVSRIRTEHFPLTLESARPSHTSQYLCASSGGVTEQFFGPGTRLTVL.

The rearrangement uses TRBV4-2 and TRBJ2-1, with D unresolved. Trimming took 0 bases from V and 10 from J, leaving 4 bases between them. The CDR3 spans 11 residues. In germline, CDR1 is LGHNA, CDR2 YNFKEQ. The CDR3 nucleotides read TGTGCCAGCAGCCAAGATCACGAGCAGTTCTTC. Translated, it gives CASSQDHEQFF.

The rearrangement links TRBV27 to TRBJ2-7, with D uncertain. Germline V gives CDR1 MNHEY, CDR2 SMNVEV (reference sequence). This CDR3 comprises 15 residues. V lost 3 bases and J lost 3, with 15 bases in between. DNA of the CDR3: TGTGCCAGCAGTTTGTCCGCTGGGCCGCTCTACGAGCAGTACTTC. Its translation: CASSLSAGPLYEQYF.

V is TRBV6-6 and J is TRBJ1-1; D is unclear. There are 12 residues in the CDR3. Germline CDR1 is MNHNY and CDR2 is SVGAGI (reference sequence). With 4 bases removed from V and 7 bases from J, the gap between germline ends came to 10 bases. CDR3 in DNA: TGTGCCAGCAGTTCGGACCTAGGTGAAGCTTTCTTT. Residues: CASSSDLGEAFF.

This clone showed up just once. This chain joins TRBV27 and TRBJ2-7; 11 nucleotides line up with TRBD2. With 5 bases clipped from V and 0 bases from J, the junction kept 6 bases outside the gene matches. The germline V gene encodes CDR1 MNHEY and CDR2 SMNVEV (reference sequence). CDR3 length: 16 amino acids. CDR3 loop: CASSPPLAGGSYEQYF. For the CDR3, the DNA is TGTGCCAGCAGTCCACCGCTAGCGGGAGGCTCCTACGAGCAGTACTTC.

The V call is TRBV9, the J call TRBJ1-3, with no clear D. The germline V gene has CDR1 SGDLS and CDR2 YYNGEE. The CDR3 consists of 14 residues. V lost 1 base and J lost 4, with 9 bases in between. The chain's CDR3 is CASSVLEGGNTIYF. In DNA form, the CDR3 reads TGTGCCAGCAGCGTACTGGAGGGAGGAAACACCATATATTTT.

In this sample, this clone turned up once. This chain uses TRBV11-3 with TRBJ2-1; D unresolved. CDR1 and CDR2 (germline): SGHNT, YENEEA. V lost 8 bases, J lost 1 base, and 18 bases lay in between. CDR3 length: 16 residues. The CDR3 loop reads CASGPPPRNSYNEQFF. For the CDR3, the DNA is TGTGCCAGCGGTCCCCCCCCTCGTAATTCCTACAATGAGCAGTTCTTC. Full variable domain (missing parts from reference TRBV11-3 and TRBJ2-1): EAGVVQSPRYKIIEKKQPVAFWCNPISGHNTLYWYLQNLGQGPELLIRYENEEAVDDSQLPKDRFSAERLKGVDSTLKIQPAELGDSAVYLCASGPPPRNSYNEQFFGPGTRLTVL.

The chain's CDR3 is CASSRQGFQEGYTF. In nucleotides, the CDR3 is TGTGCCAGCAGTCGGCAGGGGTTCCAGGAGGGCTACACCTTC. This rearrangement joins TRBV6-5 to TRBJ1-2; TRBD1 might be the D (6 bases). The germline gives CDR1 MNHEY, CDR2 SVGAGI. Deletions cut 5 bases from V and 8 bases from J, with 18 bases between. The CDR3 is 14 residues long.

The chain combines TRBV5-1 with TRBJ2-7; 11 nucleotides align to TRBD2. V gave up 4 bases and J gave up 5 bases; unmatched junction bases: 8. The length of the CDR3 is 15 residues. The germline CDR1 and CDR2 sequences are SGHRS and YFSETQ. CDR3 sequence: CASSTHPGLADEQYF. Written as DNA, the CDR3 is TGCGCCAGCAGCACACACCCGGGACTAGCGGACGAGCAGTACTTC.

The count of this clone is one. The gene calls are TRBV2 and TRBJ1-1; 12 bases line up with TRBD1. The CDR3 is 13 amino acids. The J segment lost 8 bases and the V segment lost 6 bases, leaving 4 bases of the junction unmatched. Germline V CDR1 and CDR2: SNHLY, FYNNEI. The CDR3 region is CASRGTGGGEAFF. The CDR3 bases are TGTGCCAGCAGGGGGACAGGGGGCGGAGAAGCTTTCTTT.

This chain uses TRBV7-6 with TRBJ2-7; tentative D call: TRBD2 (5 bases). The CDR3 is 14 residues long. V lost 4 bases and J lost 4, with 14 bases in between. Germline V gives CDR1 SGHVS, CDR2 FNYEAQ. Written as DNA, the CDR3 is TGTGCCAGCAGCTCTCCGGAGGCCTCGTACGAGCAGTACTTC. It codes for CASSSPEASYEQYF. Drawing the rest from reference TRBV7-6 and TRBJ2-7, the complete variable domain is GAGVSQSPRYKVTKRGQDVALRCDPISGHVSLYWYRQALGQGPEFLTYFNYEAQQDKSGLPNDRFSAERPEGSISTLTIQRTEQRDSAMYRCASSSPEASYEQYFGPGTRLTVT.

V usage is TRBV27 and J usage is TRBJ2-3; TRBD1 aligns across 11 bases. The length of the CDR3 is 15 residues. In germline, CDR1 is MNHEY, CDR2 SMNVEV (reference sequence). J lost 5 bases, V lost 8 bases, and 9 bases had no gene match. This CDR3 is CASGGPGQGVDTQYF. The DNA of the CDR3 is TGTGCCAGCGGAGGACCGGGACAGGGGGTAGATACGCAGTATTTT.

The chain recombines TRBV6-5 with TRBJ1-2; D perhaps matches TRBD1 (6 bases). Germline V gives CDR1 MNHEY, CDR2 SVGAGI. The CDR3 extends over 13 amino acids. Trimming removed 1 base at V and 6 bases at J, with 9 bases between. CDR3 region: CASSYWAGDGYTF. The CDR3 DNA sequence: TGTGCCAGCAGTTACTGGGCAGGGGATGGCTACACCTTC.